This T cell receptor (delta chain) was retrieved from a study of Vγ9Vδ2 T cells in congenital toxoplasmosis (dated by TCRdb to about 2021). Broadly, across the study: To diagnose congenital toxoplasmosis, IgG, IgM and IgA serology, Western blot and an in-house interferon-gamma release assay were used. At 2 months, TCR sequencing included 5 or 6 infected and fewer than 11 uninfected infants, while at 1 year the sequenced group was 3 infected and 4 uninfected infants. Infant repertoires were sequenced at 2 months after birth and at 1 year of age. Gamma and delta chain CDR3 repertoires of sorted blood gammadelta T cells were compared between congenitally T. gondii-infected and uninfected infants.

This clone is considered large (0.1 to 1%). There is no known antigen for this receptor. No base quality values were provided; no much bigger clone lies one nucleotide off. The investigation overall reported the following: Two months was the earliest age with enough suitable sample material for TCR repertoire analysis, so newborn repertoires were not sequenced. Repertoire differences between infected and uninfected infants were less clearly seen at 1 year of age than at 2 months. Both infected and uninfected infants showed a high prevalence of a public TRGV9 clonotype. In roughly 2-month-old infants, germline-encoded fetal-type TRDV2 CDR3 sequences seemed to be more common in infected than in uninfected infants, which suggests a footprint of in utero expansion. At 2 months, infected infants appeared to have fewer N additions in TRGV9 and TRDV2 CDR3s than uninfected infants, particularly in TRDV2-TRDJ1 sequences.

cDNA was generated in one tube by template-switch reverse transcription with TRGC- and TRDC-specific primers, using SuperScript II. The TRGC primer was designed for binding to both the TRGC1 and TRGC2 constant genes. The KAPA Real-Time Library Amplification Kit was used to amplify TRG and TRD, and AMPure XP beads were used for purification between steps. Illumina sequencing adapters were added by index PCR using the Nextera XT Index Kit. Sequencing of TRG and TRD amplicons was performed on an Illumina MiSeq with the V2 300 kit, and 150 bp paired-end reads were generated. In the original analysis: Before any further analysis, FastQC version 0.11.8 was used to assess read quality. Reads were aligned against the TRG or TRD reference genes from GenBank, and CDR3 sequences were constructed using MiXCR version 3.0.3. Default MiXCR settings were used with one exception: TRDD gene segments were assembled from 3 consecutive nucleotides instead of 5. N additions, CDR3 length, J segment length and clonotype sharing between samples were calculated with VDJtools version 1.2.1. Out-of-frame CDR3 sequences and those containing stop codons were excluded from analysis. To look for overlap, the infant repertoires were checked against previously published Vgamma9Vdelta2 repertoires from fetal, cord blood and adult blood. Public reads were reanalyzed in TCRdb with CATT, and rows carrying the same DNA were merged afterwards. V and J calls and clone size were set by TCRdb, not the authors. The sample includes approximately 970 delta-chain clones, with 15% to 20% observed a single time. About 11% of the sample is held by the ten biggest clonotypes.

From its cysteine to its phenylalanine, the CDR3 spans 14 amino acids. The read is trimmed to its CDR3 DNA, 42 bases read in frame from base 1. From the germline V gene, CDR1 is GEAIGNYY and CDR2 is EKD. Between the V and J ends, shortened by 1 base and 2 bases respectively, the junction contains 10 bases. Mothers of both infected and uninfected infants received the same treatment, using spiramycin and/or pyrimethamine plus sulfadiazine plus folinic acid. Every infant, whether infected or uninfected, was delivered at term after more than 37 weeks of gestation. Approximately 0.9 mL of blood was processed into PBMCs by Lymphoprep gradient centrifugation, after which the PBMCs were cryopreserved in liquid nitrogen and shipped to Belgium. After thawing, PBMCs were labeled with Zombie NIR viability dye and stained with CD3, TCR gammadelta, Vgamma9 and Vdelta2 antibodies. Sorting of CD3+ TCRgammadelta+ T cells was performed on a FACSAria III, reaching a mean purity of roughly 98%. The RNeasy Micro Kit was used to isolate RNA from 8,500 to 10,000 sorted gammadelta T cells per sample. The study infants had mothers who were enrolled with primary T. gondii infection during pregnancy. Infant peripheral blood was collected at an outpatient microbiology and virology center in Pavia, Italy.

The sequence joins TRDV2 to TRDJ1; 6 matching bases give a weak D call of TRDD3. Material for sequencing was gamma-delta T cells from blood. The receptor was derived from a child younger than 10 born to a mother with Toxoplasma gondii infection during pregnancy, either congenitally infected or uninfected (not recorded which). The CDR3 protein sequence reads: CACDTIRATDKLIF. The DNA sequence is TGTGCCTGTGACACGATACGCGCGACCGATAAACTCATCTTT.